This record concerns one TCR beta chain sequence. What it binds is unknown. Libraries were made from TCR beta cDNA, and they carried unique molecular identifiers. The authors obtained roughly 550,000 cDNA molecules from roughly 1.1 to 9.2 million T cells. TCRdb re-called the PCR reads through MiXCR, storing one row per CDR3 protein. The sample records around 710,000 distinct CDR3 sequences, roughly 50% being singletons. The germline CDR1 and CDR2 sequences are MNHEY and SMNVEV (reference sequence). This CDR3 region has 15 residues. The V and J ends lost 4 bases and 6 bases, in that order; junction bases with no gene match: 9. The sample comes from a study of post-analysis software for immune sequencing data. Study findings and constraints: With TRBV5-6, TRBV5-1 and TRBV20-1 included, a handful of TRBV segments were more frequent in patients than in controls.

The TCR sequence derives from a girl between 5 and 17 years old with multiple sclerosis. Input material: blood. This chain connects TRBV27 to TRBJ1-2, with 9 bases lining up with TRBD1. CDR3 residues: CASSSGQGWDNGYTF. Here the CDR3 DNA reads TGTGCCAGCAGTTCCGGACAGGGGTGGGACAATGGCTACACCTTC.